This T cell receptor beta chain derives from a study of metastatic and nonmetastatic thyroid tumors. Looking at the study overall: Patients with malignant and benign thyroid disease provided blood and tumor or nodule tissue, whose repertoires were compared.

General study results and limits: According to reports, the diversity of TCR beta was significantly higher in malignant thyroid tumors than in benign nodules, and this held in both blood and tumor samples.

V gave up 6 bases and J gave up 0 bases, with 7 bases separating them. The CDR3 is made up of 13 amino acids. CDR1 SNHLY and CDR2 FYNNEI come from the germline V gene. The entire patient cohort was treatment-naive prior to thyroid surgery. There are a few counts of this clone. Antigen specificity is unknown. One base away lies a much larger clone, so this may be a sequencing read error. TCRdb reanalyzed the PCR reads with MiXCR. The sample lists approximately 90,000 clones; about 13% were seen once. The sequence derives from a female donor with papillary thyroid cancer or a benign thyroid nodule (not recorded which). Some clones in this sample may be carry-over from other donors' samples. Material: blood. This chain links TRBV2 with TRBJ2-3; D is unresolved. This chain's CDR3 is CASRQESTDTQYF. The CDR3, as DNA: TGTGCCAGCAGGCAAGAAAGCACAGATACGCAGTATTTT.